The 9 T cell receptor beta chains in this list originate from one sample, sequenced in a study of cytomegalovirus exposure and HLA in healthy donors. Sequenced by immunoSEQ multiplex PCR; TCRdb stores in-frame clones only, minus some. Of 90,000 to 150,000 clones in the sample, roughly nine tenths were seen once. Sequenced material: PBMCs. The source is a man aged 18-30 years in good health and CMV-seropositive.

As to this clone: One end of the junction fails to match germline, which may point to a read error. The chain couples TRBV6-1 to TRBJ2-7, with D tentatively TRBD2 (6 bases). The germline V gene encodes CDR1 MNHNS and CDR2 SASEGT. There are 12 residues in the CDR3. CDR3 DNA sequence: TGTGCCAGCAGTGAAGTTACGGATCGGAGGGTCTTC. Its protein product is CASSEVTDRRVF.

The V and J genes are TRBV7-9 and TRBJ2-2; a possible D gene is TRBD1 (5 bases). The germline gives CDR1 SEHNR, CDR2 FQNEAQ (reference sequence). Trimming pared 6 bases from V and 5 bases from J, leaving 16 bases between. The CDR3 has 15 amino acids. The CDR3 spells CASRPGAVLTGELFF. For the CDR3, the DNA is TGTGCCAGCAGGCCTGGGGCTGTTCTTACCGGGGAGCTGTTTTTT.

The V and J genes are TRBV19 and TRBJ2-3, with 11 bases aligning to TRBD2. The trim removed 3 bases at V and 1 base at J, leaving 6 bases unmatched. This CDR3 has 17 residues. Germline CDR1 LNHDA, CDR2 SQIVND (reference sequence). CDR3 coding DNA: TGTGCCAGTAGTATCCTCCTACTAGCGGGGGGCACAGATACGCAGTATTTT. It yields the protein CASSILLLAGGTDTQYF.

The chain has TRBV27 and TRBJ1-5, with 7 bases fitting TRBD1. This CDR3 has 15 amino acids. The junction had 3 bases not matched to a gene; V was cut back by 4 bases and J by 0 bases. Looked up from germline, CDR1 is MNHEY and CDR2 is SMNVEV (reference sequence). The chain's CDR3 is CASSSHRGSNQPQHF. CDR3 nucleotide sequence: TGTGCCAGCAGTTCACACAGGGGTAGCAATCAGCCCCAGCATTTT.

J is TRBJ2-1 and V is TRBV7-2, with D possibly TRBD1 on 6 matching bases. This CDR3 region has 16 residues. In germline, CDR1 is SGHTA, CDR2 FQGNSA. V was trimmed by 6 bases and J by 0 bases, leaving 15 bases between them. CDR3 in amino acids: CASRRGIASSYNEQFF. CDR3 nucleotides: TGTGCCAGCAGGAGGGGGATCGCAAGCTCCTACAATGAGCAGTTCTTC.

The table lists this clone with a count of one. The chain links TRBV6-4 to TRBJ2-3, with D maybe TRBD2 (6 bases). Between the trimmed V and J ends, which lost 3 bases and 0 bases, there was a span of 10 bases. CDR3 size: 15 residues. CDR1 and CDR2 from the germline V gene are MRHNA and SNTAGT. The CDR3 loop is CASSEGGTSTDTQYF. The CDR3 region has the DNA TGTGCCAGCAGTGAAGGCGGGACTAGCACAGATACGCAGTATTTT.

The chain is built from TRBV7-2 and TRBJ1-3, with a tentative D call TRBD1 (6 bases). Trimming left V 5 bases short and J 4 bases short, with 9 bases between. The CDR3 spans 13 residues. The germline V gene has CDR1 SGHTA and CDR2 FQGNSA. As DNA, the CDR3 is TGTGCCAGCAGCCGACAGGACGGAAACACCATATATTTT. Amino acid sequence: CASSRQDGNTIYF.

The V and J genes are TRBV6-5 and TRBJ2-7; D is perhaps TRBD2 (6 bases). Germline V gene sequence: CDR1 MNHEY, CDR2 SVGAGI. The CDR3 runs to 16 residues. Trimming removed 0 bases from V and 0 bases from J, with 12 bases in between. The CDR3 reads CASSYSAGHFSYEQYF. The DNA for the CDR3 is TGTGCCAGCAGTTACTCGGCGGGGCACTTCTCCTACGAGCAGTACTTC.

V and J are TRBV7-9 and TRBJ1-3; D is ambiguous. The germline CDR1 and CDR2 sequences are SEHNR and FQNEAQ (reference sequence). The CDR3 is made up of 15 amino acids. V was clipped by 10 bases and J by 0 bases, with 16 bases between them. CDR3 sequence: CATQNDSSSGNTIYF. In nucleotides, the CDR3 is TGTGCCACTCAAAACGACTCGAGCTCTGGAAACACCATATATTTT.